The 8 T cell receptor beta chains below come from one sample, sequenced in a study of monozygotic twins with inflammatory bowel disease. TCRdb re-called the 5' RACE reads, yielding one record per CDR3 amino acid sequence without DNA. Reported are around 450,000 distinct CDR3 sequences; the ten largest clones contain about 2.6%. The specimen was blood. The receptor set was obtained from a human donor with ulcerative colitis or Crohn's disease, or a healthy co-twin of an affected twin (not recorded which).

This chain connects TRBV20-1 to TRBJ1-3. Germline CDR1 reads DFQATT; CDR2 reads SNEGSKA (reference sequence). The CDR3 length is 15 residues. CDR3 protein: CSARISSLSGNTIYF.

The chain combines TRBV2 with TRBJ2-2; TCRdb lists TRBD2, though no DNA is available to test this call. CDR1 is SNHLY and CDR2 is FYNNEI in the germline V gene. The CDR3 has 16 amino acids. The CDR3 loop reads CASSARRSGGTGELFF. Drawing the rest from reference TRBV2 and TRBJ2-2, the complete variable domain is EPEVTQTPSHQVTQMGQEVILRCVPISNHLYFYWYRQILGQKVEFLVSFYNNEISEKSEIFDDQFSVERPDGSNFTLKIRSTKLEDSAMYFCASSARRSGGTGELFFGEGSRLTVL.

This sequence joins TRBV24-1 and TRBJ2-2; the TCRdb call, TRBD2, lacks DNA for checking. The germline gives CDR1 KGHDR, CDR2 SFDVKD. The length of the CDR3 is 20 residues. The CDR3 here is CATSDPPGTSGSENTGELFF.

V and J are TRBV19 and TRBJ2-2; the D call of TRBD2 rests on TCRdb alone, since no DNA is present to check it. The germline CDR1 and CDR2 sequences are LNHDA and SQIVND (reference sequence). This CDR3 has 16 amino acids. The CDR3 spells CASSILAGPNTGELFF.

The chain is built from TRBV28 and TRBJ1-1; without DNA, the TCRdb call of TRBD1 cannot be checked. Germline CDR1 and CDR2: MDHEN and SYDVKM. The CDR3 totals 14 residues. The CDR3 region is CASSGTVLRIGAFF.

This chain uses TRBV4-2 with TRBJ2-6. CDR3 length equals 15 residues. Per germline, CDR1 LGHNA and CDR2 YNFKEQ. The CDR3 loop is CASSQVSLGANVLTF.

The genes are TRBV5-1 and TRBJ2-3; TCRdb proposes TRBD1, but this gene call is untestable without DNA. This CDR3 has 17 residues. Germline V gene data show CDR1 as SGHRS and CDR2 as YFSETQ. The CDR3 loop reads CASSLSRVRTGGDTQYF.

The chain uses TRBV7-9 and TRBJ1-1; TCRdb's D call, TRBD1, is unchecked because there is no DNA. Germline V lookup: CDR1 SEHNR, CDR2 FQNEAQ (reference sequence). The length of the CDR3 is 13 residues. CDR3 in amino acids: CASSLQGATEAFF.